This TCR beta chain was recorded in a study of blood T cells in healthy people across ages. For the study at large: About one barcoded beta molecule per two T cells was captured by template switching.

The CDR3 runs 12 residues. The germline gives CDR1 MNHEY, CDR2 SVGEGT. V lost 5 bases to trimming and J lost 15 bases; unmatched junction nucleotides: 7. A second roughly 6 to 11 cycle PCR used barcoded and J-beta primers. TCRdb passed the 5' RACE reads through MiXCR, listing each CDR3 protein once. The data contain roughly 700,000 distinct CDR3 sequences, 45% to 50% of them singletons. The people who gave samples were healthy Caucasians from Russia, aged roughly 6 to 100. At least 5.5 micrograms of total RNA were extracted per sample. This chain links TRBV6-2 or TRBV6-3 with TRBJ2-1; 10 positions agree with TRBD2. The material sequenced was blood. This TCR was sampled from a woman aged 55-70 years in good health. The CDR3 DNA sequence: TGTGCCAGCAGTCGGCTAGCGGGAGATCCGTTCTTC. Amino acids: CASSRLAGDPFF.